One sample yielded the 27 T cell receptor beta chains listed below, sequenced in a study of shared T cell receptors in the human thymus (dated by TCRdb to the early 2020s). Library creation used the immunoSEQ multiplex PCR assay. Entries here come from immuneACCESS through TCRdb and include only in-frame sequences with V and J called. Some clones fail to appear in such tables; in the studies checked, an unresolved V gene covers under half of the shortfall, and the cause of the remainder is unknown. The sample table holds hundreds of thousands of clones, of which around 78% were seen once. The ten largest clones capture more than 0.01% of the sample. The same data also contributed to another study, on human thymus T cells.

The sample comprised thymocytes. The receptors derive from a boy under three years old with a congenital heart defect. Donor details come from another sample of the same person, matched by shared clones.

The chain's CDR3 is CASSQDQGQGEYSNQPQHF. CDR3 nucleotides: TGCGCCAGCAGCCAAGATCAAGGACAGGGGGAATATAGCAATCAGCCCCAGCATTTT. The chain links TRBV4-1 to TRBJ1-5; 10 nucleotides match TRBD1. Germline V gene data show CDR1 as MGHRA and CDR2 as YSYEKL. The CDR3 extends over 19 amino acids. Unmatched junction bases numbered 8, after V lost 0 bases and J lost 0 bases.

The V and J genes are TRBV10-1 and TRBJ2-3; D perhaps matches TRBD1 (5 bases). The CDR3 is 15 amino acids. Trimming removed 4 bases at V and 1 base at J, with 12 bases between. CDR1 WNHNN and CDR2 SYGVQD come from the germline V gene (reference sequence). CDR3 in DNA: TGCGCCAGCAGTGCCTCGGCAGGGTGCACAGATACGCAGTATTTT. Translating gives CASSASAGCTDTQYF.

V and J are TRBV9 and TRBJ2-1; 8 bases fit TRBD2. This CDR3 region has 16 residues. The V and J ends lost 0 bases and 5 bases, in that order; junction bases with no gene match: 7. Germline CDR1 SGDLS, CDR2 YYNGEE. In nucleotides, the CDR3 is TGTGCCAGCAGCGTAGCTGAACGGGAGGGTAACAATGAGCAGTTCTTC. Its translation is CASSVAEREGNNEQFF.

This chain joins TRBV4-2 and TRBJ2-7, with no clear D. The CDR3 loop spans 15 amino acids. With 2 bases removed from V and 2 bases from J, the gap between germline ends came to 13 bases. Germline CDR1 and CDR2: LGHNA and YNFKEQ. CDR3 nucleotides: TGTGCCAGCAGCCAACCCCCCCTACTCCCCTACGAGCAGTACTTC. Translated, it gives CASSQPPLLPYEQYF.

This clone was recorded a few times. This sequence joins TRBV7-2 and TRBJ2-7; 10 bases agree with TRBD2. The germline V gene encodes CDR1 SGHTA and CDR2 FQGNSA. This CDR3 region has 17 residues. V lost 1 base to trimming and J lost 6 bases; unmatched junction nucleotides: 12. Written as DNA, the CDR3 is TGTGCCAGCAGCTTAGGTTACCGGCCAGCGGGAGGGACCGAGCAGTACTTC. It codes for CASSLGYRPAGGTEQYF.

The genes are TRBV15 and TRBJ2-7; 7 bases match TRBD1. CDR3 size: 14 residues. The ends lost 5 bases at V and 4 bases at J; junction bases unmatched: 8. The V gene's germline CDR1 is LNHNV and CDR2 YYDKDF (reference sequence). The CDR3 region is CATSADRVGYEQYF. The CDR3 DNA is TGTGCCACCAGCGCCGACAGGGTAGGTTACGAGCAGTACTTC. The full variable domain, rest sourced from reference TRBV15 and TRBJ2-7, is DAMVIQNPRYQVTQFGKPVTLSCSQTLNHNVMYWYQQKSSQAPKLLFHYYDKDFNNEADTPDNFQSRRPNTSFCFLDIRSPGLGDTAMYLCATSADRVGYEQYFGPGTRLTVT.

This sequence joins TRBV4-3 and TRBJ2-1, with TRBD2 matching 13 bases. V lost 0 bases to trimming and J lost 8 bases; unmatched junction nucleotides: 10. Germline V CDR1 and CDR2: LGHNA, YSLEER. The length of the CDR3 is 18 residues. Written as DNA, the CDR3 is TGCGCCAGCAGCCAAGATGTCACTAGCGGGAGGGCCAGCGATGAGCAGTTCTTC. Protein: CASSQDVTSGRASDEQFF.

This chain connects TRBV27 to TRBJ2-3; tentative D call: TRBD1 (7 bases). The CDR3 is 16 amino acids. Germline CDR1 and CDR2: MNHEY and SMNVEV (reference sequence). Trimming took off 2 bases at V and 4 bases at J, with 16 bases between the two ends. The CDR3 loop is CASSLLPGGRADTQYF. CDR3 coding DNA: TGTGCCAGCAGTTTACTGCCAGGGGGGCGGGCAGATACGCAGTATTTT.

This sequence joins TRBV9 and TRBJ2-7; 10 positions agree with TRBD2. Germline V lookup: CDR1 SGDLS, CDR2 YYNGEE. V lost 0 bases, J lost 0 bases, and 6 bases stayed unmatched. The CDR3 is made up of 17 amino acids. The CDR3 DNA reads as TGTGCCAGCAGCGTAGGTAGCGGGAGGTCTAGCTCCTACGAGCAGTACTTC. Protein product: CASSVGSGRSSSYEQYF.

The genes are TRBV30 and TRBJ2-6, with D unclear. Trimming cost V 5 bases and J 0 bases, with 14 bases left between them. The V gene's germline CDR1 is GTSNPN and CDR2 SVGIG (reference sequence). The CDR3 covers 16 residues. The CDR3 nucleotides are TGTGCCTGGGGCGGCGTCTTACACTCTGGGGCCAACGTCCTGACTTTC. Translation gives CAWGGVLHSGANVLTF.

V gene TRBV12-5 combines with J gene TRBJ2-4, with 9 bases lining up with TRBD1. The V gene's germline CDR1 is LGHNT and CDR2 FRNRAP. This CDR3 region has 17 residues. Trimming at V came to 7 bases and at J to 3 bases, leaving 13 bases not matched to a gene. Written as DNA, the CDR3 is TGTGCTAGTGCTTACATACGGGACAGGGAGGGCAAAAACATTCAGTACTTC. It specifies CASAYIRDREGKNIQYF.

V is TRBV5-1 and J is TRBJ1-2, with D hard to call. Germline assignment: CDR1 SGHRS and CDR2 YFSETQ. The CDR3 spans 15 residues. Between the trimmed V and J ends, which lost 4 bases and 2 bases, there was a span of 15 bases. The CDR3 DNA follows: TGCGCCAGCAGCCCACTCCCCCAGGCCAACTATGGCTACACCTTC. Amino acid sequence: CASSPLPQANYGYTF. Using reference TRBV5-1 and TRBJ1-2 for the parts outside the CDR3, the full variable domain is KAGVTQTPRYLIKTRGQQVTLSCSPISGHRSVSWYQQTPGQGLQFLFEYFSETQRNKGNFPGRFSGRQFSNSRSEMNVSTLELGDSALYLCASSPLPQANYGYTFGSGTRLTVV.

V and J are TRBV6-6 and TRBJ2-7, with 10 bases matching TRBD2. The junction had 9 bases not matched to a gene; V was cut back by 4 bases and J by 3 bases. This CDR3 has 16 amino acids. Looked up from germline, CDR1 is MNHNY and CDR2 is SVGAGI (reference sequence). The DNA of the CDR3 is TGTGCCAGCAGTTCCGGCCCCGGACTAGCGGTCTACGAGCAGTACTTC. Its protein product is CASSSGPGLAVYEQYF.

The gene calls are TRBV11-2 and TRBJ2-7, with D perhaps matching TRBD2 (6 bases). The CDR3 runs 16 residues. Germline assignment: CDR1 SGHAT and CDR2 FQNNGV. The V end lost 5 bases, the J end lost 2 bases, and 19 bases lay between the germline ends. CDR3 bases: TGTGCCAGCAGCCCGGAGACTAGTAGGAATCCCTACGAGCAGTACTTC. Amino acids: CASSPETSRNPYEQYF.

This sequence joins TRBV4-3 and TRBJ2-2; a possible D gene is TRBD2 (6 bases). The length of the CDR3 is 17 residues. CDR1 and CDR2 (germline): LGHNA, YSLEER. V was pared by 0 bases and J by 0 bases, with 11 bases between. DNA of the CDR3: TGCGCCAGCAGCCAAGATAAGACGGGAGCGAACACCGGGGAGCTGTTTTTT. Translation gives CASSQDKTGANTGELFF.

This clone occurred a few times. The CDR3 DNA reads TGTGCCACCAACTCTCGCGGGCGATACGAGCAGTACTTC. This translates into CATNSRGRYEQYF. The chain is built from TRBV15 and TRBJ2-7; a possible D gene is TRBD2 (5 bases). V was clipped by 7 bases and J by 4 bases, with 14 bases between them. Germline-derived CDR1 and CDR2 are LNHNV and YYDKDF (reference sequence). The CDR3 sequence is 13 residues long.

CDR3 in amino acids: CASSLVAGAGYTF. CDR3 DNA sequence: TGTGCCAGCAGCTTGGTGGCGGGCGCGGGCTACACCTTC. The chain links TRBV5-6 to TRBJ1-2; the D is unclear. The CDR3 runs 13 residues. The germline CDR1 and CDR2 sequences are SGHDT and YYEEEE. V lost 0 bases to trimming and J lost 8 bases, with 11 bases between them. Full variable domain (missing parts from reference TRBV5-6 and TRBJ1-2): DAGVTQSPTHLIKTRGQQVTLRCSPKSGHDTVSWYQQALGQGPQFIFQYYEEEERQRGNFPDRFSGHQFPNYSSELNVNALLLGDSALYLCASSLVAGAGYTFGSGTRLTVV.

V and J are TRBV7-9 and TRBJ2-1; 9 bases agree with TRBD1. The V segment lost 5 bases and the J segment 9 bases; nucleotides outside the gene matches: 14. Germline V gene sequence: CDR1 SEHNR, CDR2 FQNEAQ (reference sequence). The CDR3 loop spans 16 amino acids. The DNA of the CDR3 is TGTGCCAGCAGCAGGGGGGACAGGGCGGGACTTGTTGAGCAGTTCTTC. It encodes CASSRGDRAGLVEQFF.

The chain carries TRBV4-3 and TRBJ2-1; D not resolved. The germline V and J ends were trimmed by 3 bases and 0 bases, with 9 bases remaining between them. In germline, CDR1 is LGHNA, CDR2 YSLEER. The CDR3 sequence is 15 residues long. CDR3 amino acids: CASSQRSLSYNEQFF. In DNA, the CDR3 is TGCGCCAGCAGCCAGCGGTCCCTCTCCTACAATGAGCAGTTCTTC.

The chain employs TRBV7-6 and TRBJ2-7; weak D call: TRBD2 (5 bases). The length of the CDR3 is 13 residues. The V and J ends lost 0 bases and 6 bases respectively, with 9 bases between them. Germline CDR1 and CDR2: SGHVS and FNYEAQ. The CDR3 here is CASSLAGDAEQYF. In DNA form, the CDR3 reads TGTGCCAGCAGCTTAGCGGGAGACGCCGAGCAGTACTTC.

The chain is built from TRBV19 and TRBJ2-1; 12 bases are shared with TRBD2. The CDR3 has 15 amino acids. V lost 6 bases, J lost 8 bases, and 8 bases stayed unmatched. Germline V CDR1 and CDR2: LNHDA, SQIVND (reference sequence). CDR3 sequence reads: CASSLLAGGIHEQFF. In DNA, the CDR3 is TGTGCCAGTAGCCTACTAGCGGGAGGAATCCATGAGCAGTTCTTC.

The sample holds a few counts of this clone. The genes are TRBV27 and TRBJ2-5; perhaps TRBD2 as D (6 bases). Germline values: CDR1 MNHEY, CDR2 SMNVEV (reference sequence). Trimming took 1 base from V and 2 from J, leaving 11 bases between them. The CDR3 sequence is 15 residues long. The CDR3 DNA reads TGTGCCAGCAGTTTATTGGCGGGACGGCAAGAGACCCAGTACTTC. This translates into CASSLLAGRQETQYF.

The chain is built from TRBV7-9 and TRBJ1-2; the match to TRBD1 covers 8 bases. The CDR3 spans 15 residues. CDR1 is SEHNR and CDR2 is FQNEAQ in the germline V gene (reference sequence). The ends lost 0 bases at V and 8 bases at J; junction bases unmatched: 8. The CDR3 DNA sequence: TGTGCCAGCAGCTTAGCTCTGCAGGGGGCGCGAGGCTACACCTTC. Its translation: CASSLALQGARGYTF.

This clone was counted only a few times. This chain joins TRBV19 and TRBJ1-2; 7 bases map to TRBD1. Per the germline V gene, CDR1 is LNHDA and CDR2 is SQIVND (reference sequence). V was pared by 4 bases and J by 8 bases, with 25 bases of the junction left unmatched. The CDR3 covers 19 residues. CDR3 DNA: TGTGCCAGTAGTAACCTGCACTCTAAGGGGGCGTCCCCCCTCTCCGGCTACACCTTC. This sequence encodes CASSNLHSKGASPLSGYTF.

This rearrangement joins TRBV19 to TRBJ1-1, with 8 bases fitting TRBD1. Germline trimming cut 9 bases from V and 1 base from J; bases unmatched to any gene: 10. The CDR3 has 15 residues. CDR1 and CDR2 (germline): LNHDA, SQIVND (reference sequence). The CDR3 is CASSFPGTGNTEAFF. The CDR3 DNA follows: TGTGCCAGCAGCTTTCCCGGGACAGGGAACACTGAAGCTTTCTTT.

J is TRBJ1-1 and V is TRBV6-1; 8 nucleotides line up with TRBD1. Per germline, CDR1 MNHNS and CDR2 SASEGT. J lost 4 bases, V lost 6 bases, and 7 bases had no gene match. The CDR3 runs to 14 residues. The CDR3 DNA follows: TGTGCCAGCAGGGGACAGGCCGGGGCCACTGAAGCTTTCTTT. Translation gives CASRGQAGATEAFF.

J is TRBJ2-1 and V is TRBV5-1; 7 bases fit TRBD2. The CDR3 has 12 amino acids. The germline V gene has CDR1 SGHRS and CDR2 YFSETQ. Trimming cost V 0 bases and J 14 bases; bases outside gene matches: 5. Written as DNA, the CDR3 is TGCGCCAGCAGCTTGGCCCGGGAGGAGGAGTTCTTC. Translated: CASSLAREEEFF.